The rows below give T cell receptor beta chains drawn from one sample of a study of a mutant IDH1 vaccine in newly diagnosed glioma. The data were produced by immunoSEQ multiplex PCR, yet TCRdb's version contains in-frame clones alone and is incomplete. The data contain around 57,000 clones, 84% of them singletons. For these TCRs, the target antigens are not known. The sequences come from PBMCs, collected from a glioma patient whose treatment included an IDH1 peptide vaccine. These receptors originate from a man younger than 45 with glioma. The CDR3 runs from the conserved cysteine through the conserved F or W. Each record gives: D gene, V gene, clone size, J gene, CDR3 protein, CDR3 DNA. D genes are given only for firm matches. Part of the rows lack a size; the others show once, few, many or a class for expanded clones.

d_call: -; v_call: TRBV5-1; clone_size: -; j_call: TRBJ1-6; cdr3_aa: CASSLAGAGLSPLHF; cdr3_nt: TGCGCCAGCAGCTTGGCAGGGGCCGGACTTTCACCCCTCCACTTT
d_call: -; v_call: TRBV7-9; clone_size: -; j_call: TRBJ1-3; cdr3_aa: CASSPGPGTGNTIYF; cdr3_nt: TGTGCCAGCAGCCCTGGTCCCGGGACAGGAAACACCATATATTTT
d_call: -; v_call: TRBV7-9; clone_size: -; j_call: TRBJ2-5; cdr3_aa: CASSSRRGAQHTKETQYF; cdr3_nt: TGTGCCAGCAGCTCACGGAGGGGGGCGCAACACACGAAAGAGACCCAGTACTTC
d_call: -; v_call: TRBV4-2; clone_size: -; j_call: TRBJ1-5; cdr3_aa: CASSLQFTSNQPQHF; cdr3_nt: TGTGCCAGCAGCCTACAGTTTACTAGCAATCAGCCCCAGCATTTT
d_call: TRBD2; v_call: TRBV9; clone_size: -; j_call: TRBJ2-3; cdr3_aa: CASSPRWELAGGTDTQYF; cdr3_nt: TGTGCCAGCAGCCCCCGATGGGAACTAGCGGGGGGCACAGATACGCAGTATTTT
d_call: -; v_call: TRBV30; clone_size: -; j_call: TRBJ1-3; cdr3_aa: CAWSDVHPGNTIYF; cdr3_nt: TGTGCCTGGAGTGATGTTCATCCTGGAAACACCATATATTTT
d_call: TRBD1; v_call: TRBV19; clone_size: -; j_call: TRBJ2-6; cdr3_aa: CASSNRGPGANVLTF; cdr3_nt: TGTGCCAGTAGTAACAGGGGGCCTGGGGCCAACGTCCTGACTTTC
d_call: -; v_call: TRBV7-9; clone_size: -; j_call: TRBJ1-1; cdr3_aa: CASSFGDTEAFF; cdr3_nt: TGTGCCAGCAGCTTTGGCGACACTGAAGCTTTCTTT
d_call: -; v_call: TRBV28; clone_size: -; j_call: TRBJ1-2; cdr3_aa: CASRETGPLRGYTF; cdr3_nt: TGTGCCAGCAGGGAAACCGGGCCCCTTAGAGGCTACACCTTC
d_call: -; v_call: TRBV4-1; clone_size: -; j_call: TRBJ2-3; cdr3_aa: CASSRATDTQYF; cdr3_nt: TGCGCCAGCAGCCGGGCCACAGATACGCAGTATTTT
d_call: -; v_call: TRBV19; clone_size: -; j_call: TRBJ1-4; cdr3_aa: CASSIQRGLSNEKLFF; cdr3_nt: TGTGCCAGTAGTATTCAAAGGGGCCTTTCCAATGAAAAACTGTTTTTT
d_call: -; v_call: TRBV7-9; clone_size: -; j_call: TRBJ1-2; cdr3_aa: CASSLARNILDGYTF; cdr3_nt: TGTGCCAGCAGCTTAGCGCGGAACATATTAGATGGCTACACCTTC
d_call: TRBD1; v_call: TRBV6-1; clone_size: -; j_call: TRBJ2-3; cdr3_aa: CASPQGTGVDTQYF; cdr3_nt: TGTGCCAGCCCGCAAGGGACAGGGGTAGATACGCAGTATTTT
d_call: -; v_call: TRBV5-1; clone_size: -; j_call: TRBJ1-3; cdr3_aa: CASSYGSLEDTIYF; cdr3_nt: TGCGCCAGCAGCTATGGGAGTTTGGAGGACACCATATATTTT
d_call: -; v_call: TRBV29-1; clone_size: -; j_call: TRBJ2-7; cdr3_aa: CSVEGRGGIEQYF; cdr3_nt: TGCAGCGTTGAGGGGCGGGGAGGAATTGAGCAGTACTTC
d_call: TRBD1; v_call: TRBV7-8; clone_size: -; j_call: TRBJ1-1; cdr3_aa: CASSLWGQGYGSDTEAFF; cdr3_nt: TGTGCCAGCAGCTTATGGGGACAGGGATATGGTTCGGACACTGAAGCTTTCTTT
d_call: TRBD2; v_call: TRBV4-2; clone_size: -; j_call: TRBJ2-5; cdr3_aa: CASSQDLAGDQETQYF; cdr3_nt: TGTGCCAGCAGCCAAGATCTAGCGGGGGACCAAGAGACCCAGTACTTC
d_call: -; v_call: TRBV2; clone_size: few; j_call: TRBJ1-1; cdr3_aa: CASSGPVAEAFF; cdr3_nt: TGTGCCAGCAGCGGGCCGGTGGCTGAAGCTTTCTTT
d_call: -; v_call: TRBV6-6; clone_size: -; j_call: TRBJ2-1; cdr3_aa: CASRPRGGPYNEQFF; cdr3_nt: TGTGCCAGCAGACCCAGGGGGGGCCCGTACAATGAGCAGTTCTTC
d_call: -; v_call: TRBV29-1; clone_size: -; j_call: TRBJ1-2; cdr3_aa: CSVPPQGYSSGYTF; cdr3_nt: TGCAGCGTTCCCCCGCAGGGGTACTCCTCAGGCTACACCTTC
d_call: -; v_call: TRBV5-4; clone_size: -; j_call: TRBJ1-1; cdr3_aa: CASSFMNTEAFF; cdr3_nt: TGTGCCAGCAGCTTTATGAACACTGAAGCTTTCTTT
d_call: -; v_call: TRBV14; clone_size: -; j_call: TRBJ2-5; cdr3_aa: CASSQDMGKETQYF; cdr3_nt: TGTGCCAGCAGCCAAGATATGGGCAAAGAGACCCAGTACTTC
d_call: -; v_call: TRBV18; clone_size: -; j_call: TRBJ2-3; cdr3_aa: CASSLGITDTQYF; cdr3_nt: TGTGCCAGCTCACTTGGGATCACAGATACGCAGTATTTT
d_call: -; v_call: TRBV5-1; clone_size: -; j_call: TRBJ2-2; cdr3_aa: CASSLEGSTGELFF; cdr3_nt: TGCGCCAGCAGCTTGGAGGGGAGCACCGGGGAGCTGTTTTTT
d_call: TRBD1; v_call: TRBV5-1; clone_size: -; j_call: TRBJ1-1; cdr3_aa: CASSLKGAGYTEAFF; cdr3_nt: TGCGCCAGCAGCTTGAAGGGGGCGGGGTACACTGAAGCTTTCTTT
d_call: TRBD1; v_call: TRBV7-9; clone_size: few; j_call: TRBJ1-1; cdr3_aa: CASRRQGAEAFF; cdr3_nt: TGTGCCAGCAGACGACAGGGGGCTGAAGCTTTCTTT
d_call: -; v_call: TRBV15; clone_size: -; j_call: TRBJ2-7; cdr3_aa: CATSRAYKGKTVSYEQYF; cdr3_nt: TGTGCCACCAGCAGAGCATATAAGGGGAAGACCGTCTCCTACGAGCAGTACTTC
d_call: -; v_call: TRBV2; clone_size: -; j_call: TRBJ1-1; cdr3_aa: CASSEWRYTEAFF; cdr3_nt: TGTGCCAGCAGTGAATGGCGGTACACTGAAGCTTTCTTT
d_call: -; v_call: TRBV30; clone_size: few; j_call: TRBJ1-1; cdr3_aa: CAWRRDTGTGGEAFF; cdr3_nt: TGTGCCTGGAGACGGGACACTGGGACCGGGGGTGAAGCTTTCTTT
d_call: -; v_call: TRBV19; clone_size: -; j_call: TRBJ1-1; cdr3_aa: CASMVTTGTEAFF; cdr3_nt: TGTGCCAGTATGGTGACAACGGGGACTGAAGCTTTCTTT
d_call: -; v_call: TRBV19; clone_size: -; j_call: TRBJ2-7; cdr3_aa: CASSDGSYEQYF; cdr3_nt: TGTGCCAGTTCTGACGGGTCCTACGAGCAGTACTTC
d_call: TRBD1; v_call: TRBV4-2; clone_size: -; j_call: TRBJ1-3; cdr3_aa: CASSQPGQGSGSSGNTIYF; cdr3_nt: TGTGCCAGCAGCCAGCCGGGACAGGGGTCCGGTTCATCTGGAAACACCATATATTTT
d_call: TRBD1; v_call: TRBV7-9; clone_size: -; j_call: TRBJ2-7; cdr3_aa: CASSLGTGASYEQYF; cdr3_nt: TGTGCCAGCAGCTTGGGGACAGGGGCCTCGTACGAGCAGTACTTC
d_call: -; v_call: TRBV14; clone_size: -; j_call: TRBJ1-4; cdr3_aa: CASSQDGIPLLDNEKLFF; cdr3_nt: TGTGCCAGCAGCCAAGACGGGATTCCCCTGCTGGACAATGAAAAACTGTTTTTT
d_call: -; v_call: TRBV9; clone_size: -; j_call: TRBJ1-1; cdr3_aa: CASSPTDMNTEAFF; cdr3_nt: TGTGCCAGCAGCCCGACAGATATGAACACTGAAGCTTTCTTT
d_call: -; v_call: TRBV4-2; clone_size: -; j_call: TRBJ1-1; cdr3_aa: CASSQAPGSTEAFF; cdr3_nt: TGTGCCAGCAGCCAAGCCCCCGGAAGCACTGAAGCTTTCTTT
d_call: TRBD1; v_call: TRBV28; clone_size: -; j_call: TRBJ1-4; cdr3_aa: CASSLWGQGAANEKLFF; cdr3_nt: TGTGCCAGCAGTTTATGGGGACAGGGGGCGGCTAATGAAAAACTGTTTTTT
d_call: TRBD2; v_call: TRBV6-1; clone_size: -; j_call: TRBJ2-1; cdr3_aa: CASSPTSGGPPSVVF; cdr3_nt: TGTGCCAGCAGTCCAACTAGCGGGGGGCCACCGAGCGTAGTCTTC
d_call: TRBD2; v_call: TRBV9; clone_size: -; j_call: TRBJ2-7; cdr3_aa: CASSVSEAGGRREQYF; cdr3_nt: TGTGCCAGCAGCGTCAGTGAAGCGGGGGGGCGTCGGGAGCAGTACTTC
d_call: -; v_call: TRBV6-1; clone_size: -; j_call: TRBJ2-1; cdr3_aa: CASSDETGPYNEQFF; cdr3_nt: TGTGCCAGCAGTGACGAGACAGGTCCTTACAATGAGCAGTTCTTC
d_call: -; v_call: TRBV12-2; clone_size: -; j_call: TRBJ1-1; cdr3_aa: CASRRPGPLSTEAFF; cdr3_nt: TGTGCAAGTCGAAGACCAGGGCCCTTGAGCACTGAAGCTTTCTTT
d_call: -; v_call: TRBV7-8; clone_size: -; j_call: TRBJ1-3; cdr3_aa: CASSPDRTDSGNTIYF; cdr3_nt: TGTGCCAGCAGCCCCGACAGGACAGACTCTGGAAACACCATATATTTT